A single sample is the source of the 10 T cell receptor beta chains below, sequenced in a study of CD8 T cells in ankylosing spondylitis (dated by TCRdb to about 2017). Overall study outcomes, separate from this receptor: Blood from ankylosing spondylitis patients appeared to be characterized by a TCR beta motif composed of several highly homologous amino acid variants.

These TCRs are of unknown antigen specificity. Library generation was performed with 5' RACE. Sequencing took place on an Illumina HiSeq 2500. TCRdb redid the processing of the public reads, applying fastp at Q25 and MiXCR, and retained in-frame beta chains. Each record represents a unique CDR3 protein, reported with the most common genes and DNA among its rows. The table for this sample lists a few hundred thousand distinct CDR3 sequences; under 8.5% of them were counted only once. Clones ranked in the top ten supply approximately 14% of the sample. The sample taken for sequencing was blood, either unsorted or a sorted T cell fraction (not recorded which). The origin of the receptors is a male donor with ankylosing spondylitis.

This clonotype came up many times. The chain has TRBV20-1 and TRBJ2-2, with D uncertain. The CDR3 consists of 17 residues. Trimming took off 5 bases at V and 0 bases at J, with 19 bases between the two ends. CDR1 and CDR2 (germline): DFQATT, SNEGSKA (reference sequence). The chain's CDR3 is CSALTVSAQTNTGELFF. CDR3 bases: TGCAGTGCTCTTACGGTCTCGGCACAGACGAACACCGGGGAGCTGTTTTTT.

This clonotype was detected a few times. This sequence joins TRBV12-3 or TRBV12-4 and TRBJ2-2; 7 nucleotides match TRBD2. This CDR3 spans 15 amino acids. Trimming cost V 3 bases and J 6 bases; bases outside gene matches: 7. CDR3 loop: CASSFGREFAGELFF. The CDR3 nucleotides read TGTGCCAGCAGTTTCGGGCGGGAGTTCGCCGGGGAGCTGTTTTTT.

This clonotype was picked up many times. The chain employs TRBV10-3 and TRBJ2-7; no reliable D call. There are 13 residues in the CDR3. Germline V gives CDR1 ENHRY, CDR2 SYGVKD. Deletions cut 6 bases from V and 0 bases from J, with 9 bases between. CDR3 amino acids: CAISGDVSYEQYF. The CDR3 nucleotides are TGTGCCATCAGCGGAGACGTCTCCTACGAGCAGTACTTC.

The sample holds many counts of this clonotype. The V gene is TRBV7-9, the J gene TRBJ2-7; the D call may be TRBD1 or TRBD2 (6 bases each). This CDR3 comprises 13 residues. V gave up 5 bases and J gave up 6 bases, with 14 bases separating them. Germline V gives CDR1 SEHNR, CDR2 FQNEAQ (reference sequence). CDR3 DNA sequence: TGTGCCAGCAGCAATATCGGGGGCTCCGAGCAGTACTTC. Its translation is CASSNIGGSEQYF. Supplemented by reference TRBV7-9 and TRBJ2-7, the full variable domain reads DTGVSQNPRHKITKRGQNVTFRCDPISEHNRLYWYRQTLGQGPEFLTYFQNEAQLEKSRLLSDRFSAERPKGSFSTLEIQRTEQGDSAMYLCASSNIGGSEQYFGPGTRLTVT.

This clonotype has ten or more counts. The chain couples TRBV2 to TRBJ1-5, with 10 bases fitting TRBD1. The CDR3 spans 15 residues. The germline CDR1 and CDR2 sequences are SNHLY and FYNNEI. Trimming at V came to 2 bases and at J to 5 bases, leaving 3 bases not matched to a gene. In DNA form, the CDR3 reads TGTGCCAGCAGTGAAATTGGACAGGGGGATCAGCCCCAGCATTTT. It translates to CASSEIGQGDQPQHF. Combining the CDR3 with reference TRBV2 and TRBJ1-5 gives the whole variable domain EPEVTQTPSHQVTQMGQEVILRCVPISNHLYFYWYRQILGQKVEFLVSFYNNEISEKSEIFDDQFSVERPDGSNFTLKIRSTKLEDSAMYFCASSEIGQGDQPQHFGDGTRLSIL.

The genes are TRBV27 and TRBJ2-7; 8 nucleotides agree with TRBD1. Losses at the gene ends were 6 bases for V and 2 bases for J; bases not matched to a gene: 12. CDR1 is MNHEY, CDR2 SMNVEV, per germline (reference sequence). The CDR3 has 16 amino acids. The CDR3: CASRLTRQGITYEQYF. The CDR3 coding sequence is TGTGCCAGCAGACTTACTCGACAGGGGATCACCTACGAGCAGTACTTC.

This clonotype occurred a few times. The gene calls are TRBV5-1 and TRBJ2-1, with 7 bases fitting TRBD1. The germline V gene encodes CDR1 SGHRS and CDR2 YFSETQ. This CDR3 is built from 17 residues. V lost 4 bases and J lost 0; bases outside the gene matches: 10. CDR3: CASSLGQVAVSYNEQFF. Here the CDR3 DNA reads TGCGCCAGCAGCCTTGGACAGGTCGCGGTCTCCTACAATGAGCAGTTCTTC.

This clonotype was seen at least ten times. V and J are TRBV29-1 and TRBJ2-5; 9 nucleotides agree with TRBD2. CDR1 is SQVTM and CDR2 is ANQGSEA in the germline V gene. This CDR3 spans 15 amino acids. V trimming: 4 bases; J trimming: 0 bases; junction bases outside the gene matches: 6. Here the CDR3 reads CSVVPSGAYQETQYF. The CDR3 nucleotides are TGCAGCGTTGTCCCTAGCGGGGCGTACCAAGAGACCCAGTACTTC.

On this clonotype: The CDR3 does not end in the conserved phenylalanine or tryptophan, so this is likely a read error. This sequence joins TRBV7-9 and TRBJ2-7; maybe TRBD1 (5 bases). CDR1 is SEHNR and CDR2 is FQNEAQ in the germline V gene (reference sequence). This CDR3 is 16 amino acids long. Between the trimmed V and J ends, which lost 5 bases and 4 bases, there was a span of 21 bases. The CDR3 here is CASSRITVEGDYEQYI. CDR3 DNA: TGTGCCAGCAGCCGTATTACCGTCGAAGGGGATTACGAGCAGTACATC.

V gene TRBV15 combines with J gene TRBJ2-7, with D possibly matching TRBD1 (5 bases). CDR3 length equals 16 residues. V was pared by 0 bases and J by 0 bases, with 12 bases between. The germline CDR1 and CDR2 sequences are LNHNV and YYDKDF (reference sequence). DNA for the CDR3: TGTGCCACCAGCAGAGAGATGGGGCCAAGCTCCTACGAGCAGTACTTC. This codes for CATSREMGPSSYEQYF.